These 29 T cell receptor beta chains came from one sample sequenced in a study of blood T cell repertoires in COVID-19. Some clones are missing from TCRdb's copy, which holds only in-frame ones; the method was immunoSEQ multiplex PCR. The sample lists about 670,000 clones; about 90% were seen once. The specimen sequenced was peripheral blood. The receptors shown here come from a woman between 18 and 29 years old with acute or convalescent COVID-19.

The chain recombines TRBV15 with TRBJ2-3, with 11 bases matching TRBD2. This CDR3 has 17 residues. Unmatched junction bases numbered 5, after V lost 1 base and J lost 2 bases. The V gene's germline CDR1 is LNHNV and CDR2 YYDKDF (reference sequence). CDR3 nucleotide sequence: TGTGCCACCAGCAGAGCTCTAGCGGGGGGTAACACAGATACGCAGTATTTT. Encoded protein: CATSRALAGGNTDTQYF.

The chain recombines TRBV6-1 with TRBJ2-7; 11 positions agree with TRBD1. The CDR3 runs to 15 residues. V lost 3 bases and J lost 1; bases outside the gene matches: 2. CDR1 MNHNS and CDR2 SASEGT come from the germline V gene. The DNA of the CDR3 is TGTGCCAGCAGTGACGGGACAGGGGGTTCCTACGAGCAGTACTTC. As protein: CASSDGTGGSYEQYF.

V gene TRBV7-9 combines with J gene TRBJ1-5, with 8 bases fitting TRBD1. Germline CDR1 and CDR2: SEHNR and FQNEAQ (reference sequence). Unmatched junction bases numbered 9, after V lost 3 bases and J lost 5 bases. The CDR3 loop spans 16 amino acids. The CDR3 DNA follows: TGTGCCAGCAGCTTCGCATGGACAGGGAAGGATCAGCCCCAGCATTTT. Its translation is CASSFAWTGKDQPQHF.

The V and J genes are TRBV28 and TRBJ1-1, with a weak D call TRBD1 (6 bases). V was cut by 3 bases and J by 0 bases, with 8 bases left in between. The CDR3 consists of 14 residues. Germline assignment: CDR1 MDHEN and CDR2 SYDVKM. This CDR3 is CASSFRTVNTEAFF. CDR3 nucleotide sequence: TGTGCCAGCAGTTTTAGGACAGTGAACACTGAAGCTTTCTTT.

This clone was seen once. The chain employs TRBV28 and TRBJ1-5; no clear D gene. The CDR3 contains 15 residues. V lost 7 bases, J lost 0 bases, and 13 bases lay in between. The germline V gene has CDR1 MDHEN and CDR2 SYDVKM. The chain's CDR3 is CASTLISPSNQPQHF. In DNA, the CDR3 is TGTGCCAGCACCTTAATTAGTCCTAGCAATCAGCCCCAGCATTTT.

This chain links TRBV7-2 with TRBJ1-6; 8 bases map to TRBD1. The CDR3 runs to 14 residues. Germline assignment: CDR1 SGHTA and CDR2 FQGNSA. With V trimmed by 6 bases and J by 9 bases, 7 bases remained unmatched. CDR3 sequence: CASRPRGRGSPLHF. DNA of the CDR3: TGTGCCAGCAGGCCCAGGGGGCGCGGTTCACCCCTCCACTTT. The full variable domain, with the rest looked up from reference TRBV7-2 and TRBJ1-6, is GAGVSQSPSNKVTEKGKDVELRCDPISGHTALYWYRQSLGQGLEFLIYFQGNSAPDKSGLPSDRFSAERTGGSVSTLTIQRTQQEDSAVYLCASRPRGRGSPLHFGNGTRLTVT.

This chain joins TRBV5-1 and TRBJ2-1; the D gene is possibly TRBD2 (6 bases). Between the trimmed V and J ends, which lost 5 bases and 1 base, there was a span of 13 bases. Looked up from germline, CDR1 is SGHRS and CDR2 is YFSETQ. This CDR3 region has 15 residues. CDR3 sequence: CASRLLAGSYNEQFF. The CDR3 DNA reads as TGCGCCAGCAGATTGCTGGCGGGATCCTACAATGAGCAGTTCTTC.

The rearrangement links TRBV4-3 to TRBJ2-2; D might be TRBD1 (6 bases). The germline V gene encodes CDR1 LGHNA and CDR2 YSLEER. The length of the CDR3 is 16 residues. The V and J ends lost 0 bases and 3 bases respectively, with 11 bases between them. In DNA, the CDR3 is TGCGCCAGCAGCCAAGACAGGGACACCTACACCGGGGAGCTGTTTTTT. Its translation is CASSQDRDTYTGELFF.

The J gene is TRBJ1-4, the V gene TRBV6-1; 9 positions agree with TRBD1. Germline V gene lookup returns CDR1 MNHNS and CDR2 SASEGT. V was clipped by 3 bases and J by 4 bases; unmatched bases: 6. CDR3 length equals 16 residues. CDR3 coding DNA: TGTGCCAGCAGTGAGGAAACGGGACAGGGTAATGAAAAACTGTTTTTT. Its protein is CASSEETGQGNEKLFF.

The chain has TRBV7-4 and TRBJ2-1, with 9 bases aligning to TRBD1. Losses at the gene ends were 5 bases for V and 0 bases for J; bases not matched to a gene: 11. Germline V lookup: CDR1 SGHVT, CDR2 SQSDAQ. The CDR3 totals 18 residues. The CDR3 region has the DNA TGTGCCAGCAGCGCACGGGACAGGGCCTCAAACTCCTACAATGAGCAGTTCTTC. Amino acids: CASSARDRASNSYNEQFF.

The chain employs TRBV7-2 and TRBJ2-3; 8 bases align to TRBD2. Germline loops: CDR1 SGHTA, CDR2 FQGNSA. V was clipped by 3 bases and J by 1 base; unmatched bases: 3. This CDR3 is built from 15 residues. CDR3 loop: CASSFWRGGTDTQYF. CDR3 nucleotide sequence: TGTGCCAGCAGCTTTTGGCGGGGGGGCACAGATACGCAGTATTTT.

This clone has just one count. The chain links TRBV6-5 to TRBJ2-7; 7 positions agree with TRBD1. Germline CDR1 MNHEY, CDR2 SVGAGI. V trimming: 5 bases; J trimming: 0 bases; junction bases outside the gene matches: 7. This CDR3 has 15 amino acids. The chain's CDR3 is CASSSMGQLSYEQYF. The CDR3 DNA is TGTGCCAGCAGTAGTATGGGACAGCTCTCCTACGAGCAGTACTTC.

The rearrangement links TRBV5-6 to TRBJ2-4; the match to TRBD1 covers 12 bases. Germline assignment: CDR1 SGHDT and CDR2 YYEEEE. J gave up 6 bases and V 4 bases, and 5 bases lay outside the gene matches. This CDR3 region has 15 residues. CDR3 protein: CASSAGQGAGNIQYF. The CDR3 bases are TGTGCCAGCAGCGCGGGACAGGGGGCTGGAAACATTCAGTACTTC.

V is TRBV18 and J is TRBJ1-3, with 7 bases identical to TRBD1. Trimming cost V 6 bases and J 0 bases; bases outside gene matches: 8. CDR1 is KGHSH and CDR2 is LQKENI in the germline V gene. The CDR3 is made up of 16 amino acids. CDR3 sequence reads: CASSSTPGGSGNTIYF. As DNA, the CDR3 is TGTGCCAGCTCCAGTACCCCAGGGGGCTCTGGAAACACCATATATTTT.

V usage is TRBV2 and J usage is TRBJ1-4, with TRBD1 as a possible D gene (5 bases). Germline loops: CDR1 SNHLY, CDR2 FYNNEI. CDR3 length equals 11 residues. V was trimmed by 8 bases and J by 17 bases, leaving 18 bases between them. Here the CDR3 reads CASGRGQAEFF. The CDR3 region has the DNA TGTGCCAGCGGGAGGGGCCAAGCCGAATTTTTT.

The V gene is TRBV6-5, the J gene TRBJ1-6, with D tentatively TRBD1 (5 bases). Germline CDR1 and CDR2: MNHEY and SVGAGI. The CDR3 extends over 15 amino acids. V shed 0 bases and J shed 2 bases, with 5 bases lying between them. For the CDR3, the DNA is TGTGCCAGCAGTTACTCGACAGCCTATAATTCACCCCTCCACTTT. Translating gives CASSYSTAYNSPLHF.

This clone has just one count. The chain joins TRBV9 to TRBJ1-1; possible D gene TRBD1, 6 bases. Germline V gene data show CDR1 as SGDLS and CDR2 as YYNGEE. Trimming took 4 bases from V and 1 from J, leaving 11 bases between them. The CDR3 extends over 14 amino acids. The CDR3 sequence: CASSPHRANTEAFF. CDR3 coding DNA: TGTGCCAGCAGCCCCCACAGGGCGAACACTGAAGCTTTCTTT.

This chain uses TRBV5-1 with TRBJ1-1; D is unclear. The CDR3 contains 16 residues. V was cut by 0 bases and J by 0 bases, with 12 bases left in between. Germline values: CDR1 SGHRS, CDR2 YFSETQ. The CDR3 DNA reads TGCGCCAGCAGCTTGGCCCCCCCAGACTTGAACACTGAAGCTTTCTTT. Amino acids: CASSLAPPDLNTEAFF.

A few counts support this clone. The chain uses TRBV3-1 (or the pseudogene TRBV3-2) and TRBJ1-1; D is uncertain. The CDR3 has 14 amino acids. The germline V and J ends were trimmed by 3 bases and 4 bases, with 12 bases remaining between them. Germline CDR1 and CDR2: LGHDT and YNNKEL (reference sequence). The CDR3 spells CASSHPGEVTEAFF. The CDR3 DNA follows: TGTGCCAGCAGCCATCCGGGAGAGGTCACTGAAGCTTTCTTT.

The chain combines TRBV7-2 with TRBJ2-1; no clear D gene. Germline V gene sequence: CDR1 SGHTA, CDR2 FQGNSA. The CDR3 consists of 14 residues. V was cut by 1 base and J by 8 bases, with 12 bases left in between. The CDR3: CASSLVVTFDEQFF. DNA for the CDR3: TGTGCCAGCAGCTTAGTTGTCACATTTGATGAGCAGTTCTTC.

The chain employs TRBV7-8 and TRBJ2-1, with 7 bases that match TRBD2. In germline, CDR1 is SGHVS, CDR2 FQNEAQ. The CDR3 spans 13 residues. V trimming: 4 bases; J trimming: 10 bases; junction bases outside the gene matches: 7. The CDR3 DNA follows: TGTGCCAGCAGCTCCCGACTAGCTTGGGAGCAGTTCTTC. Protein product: CASSSRLAWEQFF.

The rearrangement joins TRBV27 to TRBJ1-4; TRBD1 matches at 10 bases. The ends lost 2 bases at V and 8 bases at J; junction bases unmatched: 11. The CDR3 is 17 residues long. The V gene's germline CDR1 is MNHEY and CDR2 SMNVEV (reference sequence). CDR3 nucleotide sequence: TGTGCCAGCAGTTTAGACATTCGGACAGGGGGGCGGGAAAAACTGTTTTTT. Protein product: CASSLDIRTGGREKLFF.

DNA for the CDR3: TGCAGCGTTGGGATCAGGGGCGCCGGGGAGCTGTTTTTT. Translating it yields CSVGIRGAGELFF. J is TRBJ2-2 and V is TRBV29-1; tentative D call: TRBD1 (6 bases). Looked up from germline, CDR1 is SQVTM and CDR2 is ANQGSEA. V lost 4 bases, J lost 6 bases, and 12 bases lay in between. CDR3 length: 13 residues.

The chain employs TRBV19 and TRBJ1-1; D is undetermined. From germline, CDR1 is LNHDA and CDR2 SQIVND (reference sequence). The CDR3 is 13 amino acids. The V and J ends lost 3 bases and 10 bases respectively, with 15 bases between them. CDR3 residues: CASSMGGSRVAFF. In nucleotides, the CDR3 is TGTGCCAGTAGTATGGGAGGGAGTCGAGTAGCTTTCTTT.

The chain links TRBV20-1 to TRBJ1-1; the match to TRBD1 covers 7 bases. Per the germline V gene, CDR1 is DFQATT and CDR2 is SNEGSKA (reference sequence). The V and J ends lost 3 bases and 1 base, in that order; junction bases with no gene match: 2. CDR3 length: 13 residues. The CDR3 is CSASTGENTEAFF. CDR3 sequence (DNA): TGCAGTGCTAGTACAGGGGAGAACACTGAAGCTTTCTTT.

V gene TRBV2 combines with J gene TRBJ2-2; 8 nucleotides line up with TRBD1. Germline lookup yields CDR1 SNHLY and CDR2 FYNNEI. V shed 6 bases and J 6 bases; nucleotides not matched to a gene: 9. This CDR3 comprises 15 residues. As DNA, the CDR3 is TGTGCCAGCAGCCAGGAGACAGGGGAGGCCGGGGAGCTGTTTTTT. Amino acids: CASSQETGEAGELFF.

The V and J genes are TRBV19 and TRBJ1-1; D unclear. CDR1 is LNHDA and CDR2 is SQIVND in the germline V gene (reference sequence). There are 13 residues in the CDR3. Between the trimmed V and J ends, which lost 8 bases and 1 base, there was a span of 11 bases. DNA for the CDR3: TGTGCCAGTTTATCCAGACAGAACACTGAAGCTTTCTTT. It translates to CASLSRQNTEAFF. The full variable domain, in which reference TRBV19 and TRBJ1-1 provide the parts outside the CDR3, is DGGITQSPKYLFRKEGQNVTLSCEQNLNHDAMYWYRQDPGQGLRLIYYSQIVNDFQKGDIAEGYSVSREKKESFPLTVTSAQKNPTAFYLCASLSRQNTEAFFGQGTRLTVV.

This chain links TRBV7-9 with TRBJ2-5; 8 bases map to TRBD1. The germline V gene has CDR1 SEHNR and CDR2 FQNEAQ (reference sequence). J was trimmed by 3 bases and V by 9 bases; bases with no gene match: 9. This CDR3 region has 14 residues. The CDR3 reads CASLRDRNEETQYF. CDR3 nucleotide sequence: TGTGCCAGTTTACGGGACAGGAATGAAGAGACCCAGTACTTC.

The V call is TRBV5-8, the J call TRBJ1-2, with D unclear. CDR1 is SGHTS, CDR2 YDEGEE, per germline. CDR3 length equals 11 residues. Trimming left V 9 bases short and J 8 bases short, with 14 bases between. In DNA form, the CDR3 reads TGTGCCACCCCCTTCTTAATAGGCTACACCTTC. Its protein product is CATPFLIGYTF. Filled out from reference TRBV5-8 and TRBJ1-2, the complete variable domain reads EAGVTQSPTHLIKTRGQQATLRCSPISGHTSVYWYQQALGLGLQFLLWYDEGEERNRGNFPPRFSGRQFPNYSSELNVNALELEDSALYLCATPFLIGYTFGSGTRLTVV.